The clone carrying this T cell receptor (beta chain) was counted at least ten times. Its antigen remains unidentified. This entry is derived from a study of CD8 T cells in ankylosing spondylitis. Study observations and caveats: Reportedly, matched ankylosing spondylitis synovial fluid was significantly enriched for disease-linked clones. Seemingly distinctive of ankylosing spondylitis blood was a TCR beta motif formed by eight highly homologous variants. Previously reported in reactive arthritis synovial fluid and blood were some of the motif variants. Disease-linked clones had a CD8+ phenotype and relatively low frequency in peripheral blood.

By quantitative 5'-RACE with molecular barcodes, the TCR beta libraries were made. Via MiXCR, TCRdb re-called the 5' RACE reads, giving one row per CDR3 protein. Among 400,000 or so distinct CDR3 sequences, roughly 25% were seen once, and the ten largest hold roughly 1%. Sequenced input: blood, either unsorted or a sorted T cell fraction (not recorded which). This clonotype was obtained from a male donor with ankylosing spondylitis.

CDR3 nucleotides: TGTGCCAGCAGCTTAGGGGCCCGCACAGATACGCAGTATTTT. It translates to CASSLGARTDTQYF. V and J are TRBV7-7 and TRBJ2-3, with D uncertain. Germline V CDR1 and CDR2: SSHAT, FNYEAQ (reference sequence). There are 14 residues in the CDR3. Trimming took off 1 base at V and 1 base at J, with 6 bases between the two ends.